The sequence of this T cell receptor (beta chain) was determined in a study of Ad26.COV2.S vaccination and SARS-CoV-2 variants. Study overall: Donor had been placed in the Ad26.COV2.S arm of the COV1001 trial. Ad26.COV2.S given intramuscularly, once or twice 56 days apart.

Study outcomes and limitations: The authors reported substantial breadth in spike-specific CD8+ and CD4+ T cell responses after vaccination. Higher spike-specific TCR breadth was found in vaccine recipients than in placebo recipients.

Note on this clone: What it binds is unknown.

The sample's treatment: about 20 received Ad26.COV2.S at low or high dose, single or two shots; a few received placebo; per-sample allocation not given. Day 63 after the first vaccine or placebo injection was the time point for sampling. Assay: immunoSEQ multiplex PCR; the TCRdb copy retains only in-frame clones and omits some. Altogether more than 350,000 clones are present, around 90% being singletons, with the ten largest covering 12%. Germline CDR1 is MDHEN and CDR2 is SYDVKM. The ends were cut back, 6 bases at V and 3 bases at J, with 14 bases in the middle. The CDR3 is 14 amino acids. V is TRBV28 and J is TRBJ1-1; no clear D. The sample in question was peripheral blood, obtained in a trial of Ad26.COV2.S vaccine versus placebo. The receptor comes from a person between 18 and 59 years old who received the Ad26.COV2.S COVID-19 vaccine or a placebo. The CDR3 DNA reads as TGTGCCAGCAGCCCACGGCCCACGGACACTGAAGCTTTCTTT. Translating gives CASSPRPTDTEAFF.